Below are 12 T cell receptor beta chains sequenced from a single sample in a study of regulatory T cells in long-lasting Graves disease. Building of the TCR beta libraries involved iRepertoire HTBI primers and Arm-PCR of CDR3 regions. TCRdb analysed the multiplex PCR reads with MiXCR anew, one entry per CDR3 protein. The data contain about 620,000 distinct CDR3 sequences, roughly 15% of them seen just once; the ten biggest clones take up around a sixth. Time point described: newly diagnosed GD, antithyroid drugs for less than 3 months. Making the TCR library involved RNA that had been extracted from PBMCs. The same sample was also used in a study of T cells in Graves' hyperthyroidism and ophthalmopathy.

The specimen comprised peripheral blood mononuclear cells (PBMCs), sampled at new diagnosis, from a patient treated with antithyroid drugs. These receptors came from a woman in her 30s with Graves disease.

This clonotype was counted only a few times. This chain joins TRBV6-1 and TRBJ1-5; 11 nucleotides agree with TRBD1. Germline assignment: CDR1 MNHNS and CDR2 SASEGT. The CDR3 consists of 15 residues. V trimming: 6 bases; J trimming: 7 bases; junction bases outside the gene matches: 8. CDR3: CASSQGQGARQPQHF. The CDR3, as DNA: TGTGCCAGCAGCCAAGGACAGGGGGCTCGCCAGCCCCAGCATTTT.

Many counts were recorded for this clonotype. The J gene is TRBJ2-5, the V gene TRBV6-1; possibly TRBD1 for D (6 bases). Between the trimmed V and J ends, which lost 4 bases and 5 bases, there was a span of 11 bases. The CDR3 contains 13 residues. CDR1 is MNHNS, CDR2 SASEGT, per germline. CDR3 protein: CASSVGQTETQYF. CDR3 DNA sequence: TGTGCCAGCAGTGTCGGACAGACGGAGACCCAGTACTTC.

In DNA form, the CDR3 reads TGTGCCAGCAGTTATTGGACAGGGAGAGAGCAGTACTTC. Translated: CASSYWTGREQYF. This chain joins TRBV5-5 and TRBJ2-7; 8 bases are shared with TRBD1. The V and J ends lost 5 bases and 7 bases, in that order; junction bases with no gene match: 8. This CDR3 has 13 amino acids. CDR1 and CDR2 (germline): SGHKS, YYEKEE (reference sequence).

This clonotype was detected many times. The chain combines TRBV27 with TRBJ1-1, with 7 nucleotides matching TRBD1. This CDR3 spans 14 amino acids. Trimming cost V 7 bases and J 5 bases; bases outside gene matches: 10. In germline, CDR1 is MNHEY, CDR2 SMNVEV (reference sequence). The CDR3 nucleotides read TGTGCCAGCACCGACCGACAGGGACGGACTGAAGCTTTCTTT. It encodes CASTDRQGRTEAFF.

This clonotype was seen more than once but under ten times. The chain uses TRBV14 and TRBJ2-7; 12 bases fit TRBD2. This CDR3 contains 16 residues. Unmatched junction bases numbered 10, after V lost 4 bases and J lost 6 bases. The germline V gene has CDR1 SGHDN and CDR2 FVKESK. The CDR3 bases are TGTGCCAGCAGCCTATCCCGGACTAGCGGGATGGGCGAGCAGTACTTC. Protein product: CASSLSRTSGMGEQYF.

V is TRBV19 and J is TRBJ1-5, with unresolved D. There are 13 residues in the CDR3. The germline V gene has CDR1 LNHDA and CDR2 SQIVND (reference sequence). The V gene lost 4 bases and the J gene lost 5 bases, with 9 bases spanning the gap. The CDR3 DNA reads TGTGCCAGTAGTAAGACGGAACATCAGCCCCAGCATTTT. This encodes CASSKTEHQPQHF.

This clonotype has at least ten counts. This chain uses TRBV7-2 with TRBJ2-2; 14 positions agree with TRBD2. There are 17 residues in the CDR3. J was trimmed by 4 bases and V by 5 bases; bases with no gene match: 6. Germline CDR1 SGHTA, CDR2 FQGNSA. Written as DNA, the CDR3 is TGTGCCAGCAGCGCCGGACTAGCGGGAGGAACCACCGGGGAGCTGTTTTTT. It encodes CASSAGLAGGTTGELFF.

In its sample, this clonotype was seen many times. This chain joins TRBV28 and TRBJ1-5; a possible D gene is TRBD1 (6 bases). Germline CDR1 is MDHEN and CDR2 is SYDVKM. V lost 4 bases and J lost 1, with 11 bases in between. The CDR3 has 15 residues. The CDR3 DNA reads as TGTGCCAGCAGTTCAGGGGTTTGGAGCAATCAGCCCCAGCATTTT. This gives the protein CASSSGVWSNQPQHF. The variable domain in full, with the rest retrieved from reference TRBV28 and TRBJ1-5, is DVKVTQSSRYLVKRTGEKVFLECVQDMDHENMFWYRQDPGLGLRLIYFSYDVKMKEKGDIPEGYSVSREKKERFSLILESASTNQTSMYLCASSSGVWSNQPQHFGDGTRLSIL.

The chain employs TRBV20-1 and TRBJ2-3; a weak D match, TRBD2 (6 bases). Germline lookup yields CDR1 DFQATT and CDR2 SNEGSKA (reference sequence). The CDR3 has 16 residues. Trimming pared 5 bases from V and 0 bases from J, leaving 18 bases between. The DNA of the CDR3 is TGCAGTGCTCGAGGGATGGGAGGCCCTAGCACAGATACGCAGTATTTT. The encoded protein is CSARGMGGPSTDTQYF.

J is TRBJ2-1 and V is TRBV7-9; the match to TRBD2 covers 12 bases. The CDR3 is 14 residues long. The trim removed 7 bases at V and 6 bases at J, leaving 4 bases unmatched. Germline V gives CDR1 SEHNR, CDR2 FQNEAQ (reference sequence). This CDR3 reads CASTPSGRGNEQFF. The CDR3, as DNA: TGTGCCAGCACCCCTAGCGGGAGGGGCAATGAGCAGTTCTTC.

The chain is built from TRBV28 and TRBJ1-2, with 7 bases identical to TRBD1. The CDR3 totals 16 residues. Germline CDR1 reads MDHEN; CDR2 reads SYDVKM. V shed 7 bases, J shed 6 bases, and the junction held 17 bases outside the gene matches. DNA for the CDR3: TGTGCCAGCACCCCCGGTGGGGGGACAGACCCAAATGGCTACACCTTC. This sequence encodes CASTPGGGTDPNGYTF.

This chain joins TRBV27 and TRBJ2-3; TRBD2 is a possible D gene (6 bases). Trimming left V 7 bases short and J 0 bases short, with 11 bases between. The CDR3 contains 14 residues. The germline V gene encodes CDR1 MNHEY and CDR2 SMNVEV (reference sequence). This chain's CDR3 is CASTAGRSTDTQYF. CDR3 coding DNA: TGTGCCAGCACGGCGGGACGGAGCACAGATACGCAGTATTTT.